This is a list of T cell receptor beta chains from one sample in a study of blood T cell repertoires in COVID-19. Assay: immunoSEQ multiplex PCR; the TCRdb copy retains only in-frame clones and omits some. This table has about 320,000 clones, approximately 82% appearing once. The sequenced sample consisted of peripheral blood. These TCRs come from a woman aged 45-60 years with acute or convalescent COVID-19. The CDR3 runs from the conserved cysteine through the conserved F or W. The D gene is left open where the match is weak. The size entry is marked missing in some rows and otherwise reads once, few, many or a size class.

D gene: -; J gene: TRBJ2-5; clone size: -; V gene: TRBV6-5; CDR3 protein: CASSFPPPGETQYF; CDR3 DNA: TGTGCCAGCAGTTTTCCCCCCCCAGGGGAGACCCAGTACTTC
D gene: TRBD1; J gene: TRBJ1-6; clone size: few; V gene: TRBV19; CDR3 protein: CASTADRGSSPLHF; CDR3 DNA: TGTGCCAGTACCGCGGACAGGGGTAGTTCACCCCTCCACTTT
D gene: TRBD1; J gene: TRBJ2-7; clone size: few; V gene: TRBV30; CDR3 protein: CAWSSQGAKQYF; CDR3 DNA: TGTGCCTGGAGTTCCCAGGGGGCTAAGCAGTACTTC
D gene: TRBD1; J gene: TRBJ1-1; clone size: few; V gene: TRBV5-1; CDR3 protein: CASSLGQGLNTEAFF; CDR3 DNA: TGCGCCAGCAGCCTAGGACAGGGGTTGAACACTGAAGCTTTCTTT
D gene: -; J gene: TRBJ2-2; clone size: -; V gene: TRBV19; CDR3 protein: CASSIHRDSTGELFF; CDR3 DNA: TGTGCCAGTAGTATCCATCGGGACTCAACCGGGGAGCTGTTTTTT
D gene: TRBD1; J gene: TRBJ1-4; clone size: -; V gene: TRBV5-8; CDR3 protein: CASSLALGDRGEKLFF; CDR3 DNA: TGTGCCAGCAGCTTGGCCTTGGGGGACAGGGGCGAAAAACTGTTTTTT
D gene: -; J gene: TRBJ1-1; clone size: -; V gene: TRBV19; CDR3 protein: CASSIDRGSTEAFF; CDR3 DNA: TGTGCCAGTAGTATAGACCGGGGTTCCACTGAAGCTTTCTTT
D gene: -; J gene: TRBJ2-1; clone size: -; V gene: TRBV6-6; CDR3 protein: CASSSVQGSEQFF; CDR3 DNA: TGTGCCAGCAGTTCGGTCCAGGGCAGCGAGCAGTTCTTC
D gene: -; J gene: TRBJ1-4; clone size: -; V gene: TRBV7-2; CDR3 protein: CASRPKTGATNEKLFF; CDR3 DNA: TGTGCCAGCAGACCTAAGACCGGGGCAACTAATGAAAAACTGTTTTTT
D gene: TRBD1; J gene: TRBJ1-1; clone size: -; V gene: TRBV5-1; CDR3 protein: CASSVGQTAAEAFF; CDR3 DNA: TGCGCCAGCAGCGTGGGACAGACCGCAGCTGAAGCTTTCTTT
D gene: -; J gene: TRBJ2-5; clone size: -; V gene: TRBV2; CDR3 protein: CASSDPGIQETQYF; CDR3 DNA: TGTGCCAGCAGTGATCCGGGGATACAAGAGACCCAGTACTTC
D gene: TRBD1; J gene: TRBJ2-2; clone size: -; V gene: TRBV5-5; CDR3 protein: CASSLLYRGPGELFF; CDR3 DNA: TGTGCCAGCAGCTTGCTTTACAGGGGCCCCGGGGAGCTGTTTTTT
D gene: -; J gene: TRBJ1-1; clone size: -; V gene: TRBV6-6; CDR3 protein: CASIRSSDRGAEAFF; CDR3 DNA: TGTGCCAGCATCAGGTCCTCCGACAGAGGCGCTGAAGCTTTCTTT
D gene: -; J gene: TRBJ2-5; clone size: -; V gene: TRBV5-6; CDR3 protein: CASSLITGIETQYF; CDR3 DNA: TGTGCCAGCAGCTTGATAACAGGGATAGAGACCCAGTACTTC
D gene: -; J gene: TRBJ1-2; clone size: few; V gene: TRBV19; CDR3 protein: CASSIGGSVNYGYTF; CDR3 DNA: TGTGCCAGTAGTATCGGGGGGAGCGTTAACTATGGCTACACCTTC
D gene: -; J gene: TRBJ1-1; clone size: -; V gene: TRBV5-1; CDR3 protein: CASSNYPRNTEAFF; CDR3 DNA: TGCGCCAGCAGCAACTACCCACGAAACACTGAAGCTTTCTTT
D gene: -; J gene: TRBJ1-4; clone size: many; V gene: TRBV19; CDR3 protein: CASSMDRNEKLFF; CDR3 DNA: TGTGCCAGTAGTATGGACAGAAATGAAAAACTGTTTTTT
D gene: TRBD1; J gene: TRBJ2-5; clone size: -; V gene: TRBV5-1; CDR3 protein: CASSPGTGGETQYF; CDR3 DNA: TGCGCCAGCAGCCCTGGGACAGGGGGAGAGACCCAGTACTTC
D gene: TRBD2; J gene: TRBJ2-2; clone size: -; V gene: TRBV30; CDR3 protein: CAWRGLAGPGELFF; CDR3 DNA: TGTGCCTGGAGGGGACTAGCGGGACCCGGGGAGCTGTTTTTT
D gene: -; J gene: TRBJ2-7; clone size: -; V gene: TRBV10-3; CDR3 protein: CAVRRASGEQYF; CDR3 DNA: TGTGCCGTTCGGAGGGCGTCGGGGGAGCAGTACTTC
D gene: TRBD1; J gene: TRBJ1-2; clone size: -; V gene: TRBV27; CDR3 protein: CASRASGTDYGYTF; CDR3 DNA: TGTGCCAGCAGGGCAAGTGGGACAGACTATGGCTACACCTTC
D gene: -; J gene: TRBJ1-2; clone size: -; V gene: TRBV14; CDR3 protein: CASSQLGGADGYTF; CDR3 DNA: TGTGCCAGCAGCCAATTGGGGGGGGCAGATGGCTACACCTTC
D gene: TRBD1; J gene: TRBJ2-7; clone size: -; V gene: TRBV4-1; CDR3 protein: CASSHSGQPNSYEQYF; CDR3 DNA: TGCGCCAGCAGCCACTCGGGACAGCCGAACTCCTACGAGCAGTACTTC
D gene: -; J gene: TRBJ1-4; clone size: -; V gene: TRBV10-1; CDR3 protein: CASTTAMANEKLFF; CDR3 DNA: TGCGCCAGCACTACAGCAATGGCTAATGAAAAACTGTTTTTT